This TCR beta chain was observed in a study of blood T cell repertoires in COVID-19. The CDR3 contains 17 residues. Libraries were prepared by immunoSEQ multiplex PCR; TCRdb keeps only in-frame clonotypes and omits some of them. The data hold approximately 61,000 clones, with approximately 79% observed a single time. The sequence came from a woman in her sixties or seventies with acute or convalescent COVID-19. The chain combines TRBV7-5 with TRBJ1-2; the table calls TRBD1, which could not be checked here. TRBV7-5 is termed a pseudogene. What was sequenced was peripheral blood. This chain's CDR3 is CVRSLGGGQRPNYGYTF. The CDR3 bases are TGTGTCAGAAGCTTAGGAGGCGGACAGCGACCAAACTATGGCTACACCTTC.